The 18 T cell receptor beta chains in this list originate from one sample, sequenced in a study of cytomegalovirus exposure and HLA in healthy donors. This PCR relied on a set of 60 Vbeta primers and 13 Jbeta primers. Using immunoSEQ multiplex PCR, the repertoire was profiled, and TCRdb retains in-frame clones only, with some absent. This table holds some 96,000 clones, under 65% found once. Sequencing was carried out using PBMCs. The receptors were sampled from a man in his fifties or sixties in good health and CMV-seronegative.

The CDR3 loop is CAWRAPGTGGGYTF. CDR3 nucleotide sequence: TGTGCCTGGAGGGCTCCAGGGACAGGGGGTGGCTACACCTTC. The rearrangement joins TRBV30 to TRBJ1-2; 11 positions match TRBD1. With 3 bases clipped from V and 7 bases from J, the junction kept 7 bases outside the gene matches. The germline gives CDR1 GTSNPN, CDR2 SVGIG (reference sequence). There are 14 residues in the CDR3.

The chain recombines TRBV5-6 with TRBJ1-2; possibly TRBD1 for D (5 bases). Trimming took off 4 bases at V and 4 bases at J, with 14 bases between the two ends. Germline CDR1 SGHDT, CDR2 YYEEEE. This CDR3 is built from 14 residues. The CDR3 nucleotides are TGTGCCAGCAGCCAGGGACTGTCGATCTATGGCTACACCTTC. Translated: CASSQGLSIYGYTF.

The chain combines TRBV7-8 with TRBJ2-1, with D perhaps TRBD2 (6 bases). The CDR3 totals 13 residues. V lost 5 bases and J lost 7, with 12 bases in between. Per germline, CDR1 SGHVS and CDR2 FQNEAQ. The CDR3: CASSLRDWNEQFF. The CDR3 nucleotides are TGTGCCAGCAGCCTACGGGACTGGAATGAGCAGTTCTTC.

This rearrangement joins TRBV28 to TRBJ1-2; D is unresolved. CDR1 is MDHEN and CDR2 is SYDVKM in the germline V gene. The V end lost 7 bases, the J end lost 5 bases, and 14 bases lay between the germline ends. The CDR3 spans 13 residues. Here the CDR3 DNA reads TGTGCCAGCAATGCTCACAGTAATTATGGCTACACCTTC. This translates into CASNAHSNYGYTF.

This chain links TRBV20-1 with TRBJ1-2; D not resolved. Germline loops: CDR1 DFQATT, CDR2 SNEGSKA (reference sequence). Between the trimmed V and J ends, which lost 7 bases and 7 bases, there was a span of 4 bases. The CDR3 sequence is 8 residues long. The CDR3 sequence: CSGVGYTF. Here the CDR3 DNA reads TGCAGTGGAGTTGGCTACACCTTC.

The chain combines TRBV7-2 with TRBJ1-1; a possible D gene is TRBD1 (6 bases). Germline V gene data show CDR1 as SGHTA and CDR2 as FQGNSA. The CDR3 has 16 amino acids. V shed 1 base and J shed 1 base, with 13 bases lying between them. DNA for the CDR3: TGTGCCAGCAGCTTAGGAAGGGGACAAGCGAACACTGAAGCTTTCTTT. As protein: CASSLGRGQANTEAFF.

This clone was seen only once. The chain's CDR3 is CASSLGPSGIEQYF. The CDR3 DNA follows: TGTGCCAGCAGCTTAGGTCCCTCGGGGATCGAGCAGTACTTC. This chain connects TRBV11-3 to TRBJ2-7, with a tentative D call TRBD2 (5 bases). The CDR3 covers 14 residues. Trimming took 1 base from V and 6 from J, leaving 13 bases between them. Per the germline V gene, CDR1 is SGHNT and CDR2 is YENEEA.

This chain links TRBV28 with TRBJ2-7; TRBD1 is a possible D gene (5 bases). The CDR3 has 14 residues. Trimming shortened V by 7 bases and J by 6 bases, and 19 bases separated the two germline ends. Looked up from germline, CDR1 is MDHEN and CDR2 is SYDVKM. The CDR3 DNA reads as TGTGCCAGCATGATTGTCCAGGGTTCACGCGAGCAGTACTTC. Amino acid sequence: CASMIVQGSREQYF.

The CDR3 sequence: CASSRRSSGGSTDTQYF. CDR3 DNA: TGTGCCAGCAGTCGGAGGTCCAGCGGGGGCAGCACAGATACGCAGTATTTT. The chain uses TRBV2 and TRBJ2-3, with 8 bases identical to TRBD2. CDR3 length: 17 amino acids. The V gene's germline CDR1 is SNHLY and CDR2 FYNNEI. The ends lost 5 bases at V and 0 bases at J; junction bases unmatched: 10. The complete variable domain, with remaining parts taken from reference TRBV2 and TRBJ2-3, reads EPEVTQTPSHQVTQMGQEVILRCVPISNHLYFYWYRQILGQKVEFLVSFYNNEISEKSEIFDDQFSVERPDGSNFTLKIRSTKLEDSAMYFCASSRRSSGGSTDTQYFGPGTRLTVL.

V usage is TRBV19 and J usage is TRBJ1-5, with TRBD1 matching over 8 bases. CDR3 length equals 14 residues. Germline V gene lookup returns CDR1 LNHDA and CDR2 SQIVND (reference sequence). V trimming: 10 bases; J trimming: 11 bases; junction bases outside the gene matches: 16. The CDR3 DNA follows: TGTGCCACCCAAGAGACAGGGGTAATTGCGTCCCAGCATTTT. As protein: CATQETGVIASQHF.

This clone has only a few counts. J is TRBJ1-2 and V is TRBV5-4; TRBD1 matches at 7 bases. The CDR3 is 15 residues long. Germline values: CDR1 SGHNT, CDR2 YYREEE (reference sequence). J lost 7 bases, V lost 4 bases, and 13 bases had no gene match. The CDR3 DNA reads as TGTGCCAGCAGCGAAATAGGACAGGCGGGGGGTGGCTACACCTTC. This encodes CASSEIGQAGGGYTF.

As for this clone: Other DNA sequences in this specimen translate into the identical CDR3. The J gene is TRBJ2-7, the V gene TRBV6-1, with 12 bases fitting TRBD2. CDR1 and CDR2 from the germline V gene are MNHNS and SASEGT. The CDR3 is made up of 15 amino acids. Losses at the gene ends were 0 bases for V and 3 bases for J; bases not matched to a gene: 0. The CDR3 here is CASSEATSGSYEQYF. CDR3 DNA sequence: TGTGCCAGCAGTGAAGCGACTAGCGGGAGCTACGAGCAGTACTTC.

The chain employs TRBV28 and TRBJ2-3, with 7 bases fitting TRBD2. The CDR3 consists of 15 residues. Per germline, CDR1 MDHEN and CDR2 SYDVKM. With 6 bases clipped from V and 1 base from J, the junction kept 7 bases outside the gene matches. This CDR3 is CASRTDRGGTDTQYF. The CDR3 region has the DNA TGTGCCAGCAGGACAGACCGGGGGGGCACAGATACGCAGTATTTT.

V usage is TRBV6-1 and J usage is TRBJ1-5; D remains ambiguous. This CDR3 spans 15 amino acids. Germline V CDR1 and CDR2: MNHNS, SASEGT. Trimming shortened V by 6 bases and J by 3 bases, and 15 bases separated the two germline ends. CDR3 loop: CASSPRGSDNQPQHF. In DNA form, the CDR3 reads TGTGCCAGCAGCCCCCGGGGATCTGACAATCAGCCCCAGCATTTT.

V and J are TRBV6-1 and TRBJ1-2, with a tentative D call TRBD1 (5 bases). From germline, CDR1 is MNHNS and CDR2 SASEGT. V shed 0 bases and J shed 4 bases, with 18 bases lying between them. The CDR3 totals 17 residues. The CDR3 reads CASSEASLTAHPYGYTF. CDR3 sequence (DNA): TGTGCCAGCAGTGAAGCTAGTTTGACAGCCCACCCCTATGGCTACACCTTC.

The chain uses TRBV6-1 and TRBJ2-1, with a possible D match to TRBD2 (6 bases). This CDR3 is built from 14 residues. Germline V gene data show CDR1 as MNHNS and CDR2 as SASEGT. V was cut by 8 bases and J by 6 bases, with 17 bases left in between. CDR3 residues: CASFVGGGFNEQFF. The CDR3 DNA reads as TGTGCCAGCTTTGTCGGGGGAGGTTTCAATGAGCAGTTCTTC.

This clone occurred a few times. The chain joins TRBV5-5 to TRBJ2-7, with D maybe TRBD1 (6 bases). The CDR3 contains 15 residues. Germline V CDR1 and CDR2: SGHKS, YYEKEE (reference sequence). The germline V and J ends were trimmed by 0 bases and 4 bases, with 14 bases remaining between them. CDR3 protein: CASSLGPGTFYEQYF. The DNA of the CDR3 is TGTGCCAGCAGCTTGGGGCCTGGGACATTTTACGAGCAGTACTTC. Filled out from reference TRBV5-5 and TRBJ2-7, the complete variable domain reads DAGVTQSPTHLIKTRGQQVTLRCSPISGHKSVSWYQQVLGQGPQFIFQYYEKEERGRGNFPDRFSARQFPNYSSELNVNALLLGDSALYLCASSLGPGTFYEQYFGPGTRLTVT.

V usage is TRBV19 and J usage is TRBJ2-4; D not resolved. Germline CDR1 is LNHDA and CDR2 is SQIVND (reference sequence). V was cut by 8 bases and J by 9 bases, with 11 bases left in between. The CDR3 extends over 11 amino acids. In DNA form, the CDR3 reads TGTGCCAGTTTAACGGGTAGCATTCAGTACTTC. Its protein is CASLTGSIQYF.